This T cell receptor beta chain was found in a study of blood T cells in healthy people across ages. Study information: Capture by template switching was about one barcoded beta molecule per two T cells. Regarding the study as a whole: Across samples, TCR beta diversity tracked strongly with naive T cell percentage.

For this clonotype: No antigen is known for it.

After removal of 10 bases from V and 5 bases from J, the junction contained 13 bases not matched to a gene. This CDR3 spans 15 amino acids. Germline-derived CDR1 and CDR2 are SEHNR and FQNEAQ (reference sequence). A second PCR of 7 to 11 cycles used a sample-barcoded 5' primer and a J-beta primer mix. From the 5' RACE reads, TCRdb called clonotypes with MiXCR, one entry per CDR3 protein. This sample has a few hundred thousand distinct CDR3 sequences, with about 55% found just once. J is TRBJ1-1 and V is TRBV7-9; 10 positions agree with TRBD1. The sequenced sample was blood. This TCR was recovered from a man aged 60-69 years in good health. The CDR3 DNA reads as TGTGCCATACGGGACAGGGGTGAGGTCAGGACTGAAGCTTTCTTT. Translated, it gives CAIRDRGEVRTEAFF. The full variable domain, its missing parts supplied by reference TRBV7-9 and TRBJ1-1, is DTGVSQNPRHKITKRGQNVTFRCDPISEHNRLYWYRQTLGQGPEFLTYFQNEAQLEKSRLLSDRFSAERPKGSFSTLEIQRTEQGDSAMYLCAIRDRGEVRTEAFFGQGTRLTVV.